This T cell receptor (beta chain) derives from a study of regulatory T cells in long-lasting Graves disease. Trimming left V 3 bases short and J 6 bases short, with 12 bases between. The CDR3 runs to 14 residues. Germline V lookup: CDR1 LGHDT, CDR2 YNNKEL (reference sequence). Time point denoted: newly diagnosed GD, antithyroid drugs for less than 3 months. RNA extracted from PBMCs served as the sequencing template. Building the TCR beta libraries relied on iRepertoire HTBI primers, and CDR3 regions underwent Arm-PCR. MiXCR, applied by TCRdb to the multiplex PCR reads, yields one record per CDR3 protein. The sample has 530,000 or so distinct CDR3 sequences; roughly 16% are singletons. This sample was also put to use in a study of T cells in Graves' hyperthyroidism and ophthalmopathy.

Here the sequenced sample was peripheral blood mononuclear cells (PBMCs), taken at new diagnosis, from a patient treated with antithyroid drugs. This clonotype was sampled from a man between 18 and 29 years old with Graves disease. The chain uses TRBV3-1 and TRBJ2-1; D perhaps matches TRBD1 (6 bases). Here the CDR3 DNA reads TGTGCCAGCAGCCATTTGAACAGGGTCAATGAGCAGTTCTTC. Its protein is CASSHLNRVNEQFF.